The 23 T cell receptor beta chains below all came from one sample that was sequenced in a study of T-cell reconstitution after alpha-beta-depleted transplantation in children (TCRdb year 2016). Sample treatment or condition, as interpreted from the label and publication: allogeneic hematopoietic cell transplantation with graft depleted of TCRalphabeta T cells and CD19 B cells. The receptor library was made with PCR. Sequenced using an Illumina HiSeq 2500. To normalize quantification of the TCRbeta repertoire, the TCR libraries were built with molecular barcoding that relied on unique molecular identifiers. The public reads were run again by TCRdb, first through fastp at Q25 and then through MiXCR, and only productive beta chains were kept. Rows with one shared CDR3 protein collapse into an entry with the most common genes and DNA. The sample has approximately 230,000 distinct CDR3 sequences on record, over 20% of them singletons. Roughly 2.5% of the sample rests with the top ten.

The sequencing used PBMCs, collected before TCRalphabeta/CD19-depleted stem cell transplant. These receptors all stem from a girl aged 2-10 years with Fanconi anemia, due to receive a stem cell transplant.

This clonotype is medium-sized. The chain has TRBV20-1 and TRBJ2-3, with no clear D. There are 12 residues in the CDR3. The ends were cut back, 6 bases at V and 2 bases at J, with 9 bases in the middle. Germline CDR1 and CDR2: DFQATT and SNEGSKA (reference sequence). CDR3 sequence: CSALMNTDTQYF. In DNA, the CDR3 is TGCAGTGCACTTATGAACACAGATACGCAGTATTTT.

In its sample, this clonotype was seen many times. The chain combines TRBV29-1 with TRBJ2-5; 11 bases line up with TRBD2. The CDR3 covers 16 residues. The ends lost 6 bases at V and 2 bases at J; junction bases unmatched: 11. Germline loops: CDR1 SQVTM, CDR2 ANQGSEA. The CDR3 DNA reads TGCAGCGTGGCGGGACTAGCGGCCACACCTCAAGAGACCCAGTACTTC. This sequence encodes CSVAGLAATPQETQYF.

J is TRBJ2-7 and V is TRBV7-2; D might be TRBD1 (5 bases). Germline CDR1 and CDR2: SGHTA and FQGNSA. The CDR3 length is 13 residues. The V gene lost 5 bases and the J gene lost 3 bases, with 11 bases spanning the gap. The CDR3 sequence is CASSPDSYYEQYF. Here the CDR3 DNA reads TGTGCCAGCAGCCCCGACAGTTACTACGAGCAGTACTTC.

The genes are TRBV7-9 and TRBJ2-3; 9 nucleotides match TRBD1. Germline V lookup: CDR1 SEHNR, CDR2 FQNEAQ (reference sequence). The CDR3 is 16 amino acids. The V segment lost 5 bases and the J segment 4 bases; nucleotides outside the gene matches: 10. The CDR3 loop is CASSLGTGQSADTQYF. As DNA, the CDR3 is TGTGCCAGCAGCCTGGGGACAGGGCAGTCCGCAGATACGCAGTATTTT.

This clonotype was picked up many times. This rearrangement joins TRBV27 to TRBJ2-1, with 12 positions matching TRBD2. Germline trimming cut 2 bases from V and 8 bases from J; bases unmatched to any gene: 13. The germline CDR1 and CDR2 sequences are MNHEY and SMNVEV (reference sequence). There are 18 residues in the CDR3. The CDR3 sequence: CASSLRSRTSGVVDEQFF. For the CDR3, the DNA is TGTGCCAGCAGTTTAAGATCCCGGACTAGCGGGGTTGTCGATGAGCAGTTCTTC.

In this sample, this clonotype turned up many times. The rearrangement joins TRBV12-3 or TRBV12-4 to TRBJ1-1; no definite D call. Trimming stripped 2 bases from V and 2 bases from J, with 6 bases between. The CDR3 contains 13 residues. CDR3 protein: CASSLQVNTEAFF. In DNA, the CDR3 is TGTGCCAGCAGTTTACAAGTTAACACTGAAGCTTTCTTT.

The rearrangement uses TRBV28 and TRBJ2-7, with 8 nucleotides matching TRBD2. The germline CDR1 and CDR2 sequences are MDHEN and SYDVKM. Losses at the gene ends were 3 bases for V and 7 bases for J; bases not matched to a gene: 2. This CDR3 has 12 residues. The CDR3 coding sequence is TGTGCCAGCAGTTTTCGGGGGGGAGAGCAGTACTTC. This sequence encodes CASSFRGGEQYF.

This clonotype was counted at least ten times. The V and J genes are TRBV28 and TRBJ2-3; 7 bases align to TRBD2. Germline CDR1 MDHEN, CDR2 SYDVKM. J gave up 5 bases and V 7 bases, and 18 bases lay outside the gene matches. The CDR3 covers 17 residues. The CDR3 nucleotides read TGTGCCAGCAATCCTCGTGCGAGGCGGGAGTATGAAGATACGCAGTATTTT. Translating gives CASNPRARREYEDTQYF.

This clonotype has more than one count but fewer than ten. The rearrangement joins TRBV12-3 or TRBV12-4 to TRBJ2-3; TRBD2 aligns across 12 bases. The length of the CDR3 is 17 residues. After removal of 6 bases from V and 2 bases from J, the junction contained 9 bases not matched to a gene. The CDR3: CASRDLAGGRVTDTQYF. The CDR3 region has the DNA TGTGCCAGCAGGGACCTAGCGGGGGGGCGAGTCACAGATACGCAGTATTTT.

J is TRBJ2-1 and V is TRBV25-1, with a weak D call TRBD1 (5 bases). V was trimmed by 4 bases and J by 4 bases, leaving 20 bases between them. Germline CDR1 is MGHDK and CDR2 is SYGVNS. This CDR3 contains 17 residues. DNA of the CDR3: TGTGCCAGCAGTGGAACAGGACACCACTCGCCATACAATGAGCAGTTCTTC. This translates into CASSGTGHHSPYNEQFF. The full variable domain, its missing parts supplied by reference TRBV25-1 and TRBJ2-1, is EADIYQTPRYLVIGTGKKITLECSQTMGHDKMYWYQQDPGMELHLIHYSYGVNSTEKGDLSSESTVSRIRTEHFPLTLESARPSHTSQYLCASSGTGHHSPYNEQFFGPGTRLTVL.

The chain couples TRBV5-1 to TRBJ2-3; 7 nucleotides match TRBD2. After removal of 4 bases from V and 1 base from J, the junction contained 9 bases not matched to a gene. The CDR3 sequence is 16 residues long. Germline CDR1 reads SGHRS; CDR2 reads YFSETQ. The DNA of the CDR3 is TGCGCCAGCAGCCTATTTGGGCTAGCGGGCACAGATACGCAGTATTTT. This gives the protein CASSLFGLAGTDTQYF. The full variable domain, with the rest looked up from reference TRBV5-1 and TRBJ2-3, is KAGVTQTPRYLIKTRGQQVTLSCSPISGHRSVSWYQQTPGQGLQFLFEYFSETQRNKGNFPGRFSGRQFSNSRSEMNVSTLELGDSALYLCASSLFGLAGTDTQYFGPGTRLTVL.

This chain uses TRBV1 with TRBJ2-1; the table's D call, TRBD2, was not checked against the DNA. TRBV1 is noted as a pseudogene. This CDR3 contains 18 residues. The CDR3 sequence: CTSSQDIIGGATYNEQFF. CDR3 nucleotide sequence: TGCACCAGCAGCCAAGATATCATCGGGGGGGCAACCTACAATGAGCAGTTCTTC.

The chain is built from TRBV20-1 and TRBJ2-1; the D is unclear. Germline CDR1 and CDR2: DFQATT and SNEGSKA (reference sequence). CDR3 length: 14 amino acids. V lost 3 bases, J lost 0 bases, and 9 bases lay in between. The CDR3: CSASFPSSYNEQFF. The CDR3 bases are TGCAGTGCTAGTTTTCCGAGCTCCTACAATGAGCAGTTCTTC.

A few counts support this clonotype. The V call is TRBV25-1, the J call TRBJ1-4; possibly TRBD1 for D (5 bases). The CDR3 spans 14 residues. Looked up from germline, CDR1 is MGHDK and CDR2 is SYGVNS. V lost 3 bases and J lost 3, with 8 bases in between. CDR3: CASSDPGPNEKLFF. The CDR3 nucleotides read TGTGCCAGCAGTGACCCGGGGCCTAATGAAAAACTGTTTTTT.

This clonotype has at least ten counts. The chain uses TRBV20-1 and TRBJ2-1; D possibly corresponds to TRBD2 (7 bases). This CDR3 contains 14 residues. Deletions cut 3 bases from V and 9 bases from J, with 18 bases between. Germline CDR1 and CDR2: DFQATT and SNEGSKA (reference sequence). CDR3 loop: CSASWTGGGGEQFF. The CDR3 bases are TGCAGTGCTAGTTGGACGGGAGGAGGGGGTGAGCAGTTCTTC.

This clonotype was detected ten times or more. The rearrangement joins TRBV20-1 to TRBJ2-5; the D gene is possibly TRBD1 (6 bases). CDR1 is DFQATT, CDR2 SNEGSKA, per germline (reference sequence). V was clipped by 5 bases and J by 4 bases, with 11 bases between them. The CDR3 loop spans 12 amino acids. The CDR3 is CSARPRGETQYF. The CDR3 DNA reads TGCAGTGCTCGACCCAGGGGAGAGACCCAGTACTTC.

The sample holds many counts of this clonotype. The CDR3 nucleotides read TGTGCCAGCAGTTACAGGGCCACCGGGGAGACCCAGTACTTC. Translating gives CASSYRATGETQYF. The chain employs TRBV12-3 or TRBV12-4 and TRBJ2-5, with D tentatively TRBD1 (6 bases). V was shortened by 4 bases and J by 5 bases, with 14 bases between the two germline ends. The CDR3 is 14 residues long.

The table lists this clonotype with many counts. J is TRBJ1-2 and V is TRBV29-1; D remains ambiguous. V was trimmed by 4 bases and J by 4 bases, leaving 10 bases between them. The length of the CDR3 is 12 residues. Germline CDR1 is SQVTM and CDR2 is ANQGSEA. The CDR3, as DNA: TGCAGCGTTGTAGGGCAGATCTATGGCTACACCTTC. Amino acid sequence: CSVVGQIYGYTF.

This clonotype appeared many times. This chain links TRBV4-2 with TRBJ2-3; D ambiguous. V was shortened by 0 bases and J by 1 base, with 11 bases between the two germline ends. The CDR3 runs to 16 residues. The V gene's germline CDR1 is LGHNA and CDR2 YNFKEQ. CDR3 in amino acids: CASSQDKEFGTDTQYF. The DNA for the CDR3 is TGTGCCAGCAGCCAAGATAAAGAGTTTGGCACAGATACGCAGTATTTT.

Concerning this clonotype: It may be a read error: a sequence one base away is much more abundant. For the CDR3, the DNA is TGTGCCAGCAGTTTAGGGCGCCGAGCGCGGGCTCTGGGCGACCAGTACTTC. This sequence encodes CASSLGRRARALGDQYF. This chain uses TRBV27 with TRBJ2-7; a possible D gene is TRBD2 (5 bases). There are 17 residues in the CDR3. The germline V and J ends were trimmed by 2 bases and 10 bases, with 27 bases remaining between them. Germline CDR1 reads MNHEY; CDR2 reads SMNVEV (reference sequence).

The J gene is TRBJ2-7, the V gene TRBV4-2; D uncertain. The CDR3 has 16 residues. V dropped 1 base and J dropped 2 bases, with 15 bases sitting between them. Germline V gene sequence: CDR1 LGHNA, CDR2 YNFKEQ. The chain's CDR3 is CASSQVSLSRAYEQYF. DNA of the CDR3: TGTGCCAGCAGCCAAGTCTCCCTAAGTAGGGCCTACGAGCAGTACTTC.

This clonotype was picked up a small number of times. V is TRBV12-3 or TRBV12-4 and J is TRBJ2-1; 9 bases map to TRBD2. V shed 6 bases, J shed 3 bases, and the junction held 3 bases outside the gene matches. This CDR3 is 14 amino acids long. CDR3: CASRTSGGYNEQFF. CDR3 coding DNA: TGTGCCAGCAGGACTAGCGGCGGCTACAATGAGCAGTTCTTC.

This clonotype was counted between two and nine times. The rearrangement uses TRBV20-1 and TRBJ2-1; 10 bases are shared with TRBD2. The CDR3 has 16 residues. Looked up from germline, CDR1 is DFQATT and CDR2 is SNEGSKA (reference sequence). Unmatched junction bases numbered 11, after V lost 0 bases and J lost 9 bases. For the CDR3, the DNA is TGCAGTGCTAGAGATAAAAAGAGCGGGAGGGCCACTGAGCAGTTCTTC. Residues: CSARDKKSGRATEQFF.